Presented here are 27 T cell receptor beta chains from one specimen sequenced in a study of T cell clonality in common variable immunodeficiency. Only in-frame clones appear in the TCRdb table, and some are missing; sequencing was by immunoSEQ multiplex PCR. The sample has about 52,000 clones, none seen only once. The specimen was peripheral blood mononuclear cells. The receptors stem from a person aged 18 to 70 in good health.

This clone was seen at least ten times. The read stops 3 residues short of the end of the CDR3; the missing end is completed from the germline J gene. This chain connects TRBV20-1 to TRBJ2-3; 8 nucleotides align to TRBD2. Trimming at V came to 5 bases and at J to 4 bases, leaving 8 bases not matched to a gene. Germline V lookup: CDR1 DFQATT, CDR2 SNEGSKA (reference sequence). This CDR3 region has 14 residues. The covered CDR3 bases are TGCAGTGCTCCCAGACTAGCGCGGGCAGATACG. As protein: CSAPRLARADT. The full-length CDR3 reads as CSAPRLARADTQYF.

This clone was counted ten times or more. CDR3 DNA, as far as it was read: TGTGCCAGCAGCTTAGCGCGTTTGGGGCTCATTGAAGAGACC. This gives the protein CASSLARLGLIEET. From start to end, the CDR3 is CASSLARLGLIEETQYF. This sequence joins TRBV7-2 and TRBJ2-5, with D perhaps TRBD1 (5 bases). The read terminates 3 residues before the CDR3 end, so the remaining end is supplied by the germline J gene. Trimming took off 0 bases at V and 3 bases at J, with 17 bases between the two ends. Germline V gives CDR1 SGHTA, CDR2 FQGNSA. The CDR3 is 17 amino acids.

Many counts were recorded for this clone. The read terminates 3 residues ahead of where the CDR3 ends, so the germline J gene completes it. The rearrangement links TRBV19 to TRBJ2-2; 8 bases are a match to TRBD2. The CDR3 covers 17 residues. Trimming removed 0 bases from V and 3 bases from J; junction bases left unmatched: 6. Germline V gives CDR1 LNHDA, CDR2 SQIVND (reference sequence). The CDR3 DNA, read in part, is TGTGCCAGTAGTATAGACCCAGAGGGACTAGACACCGGGGAG. It is translated as CASSIDPEGLDTGE. The complete CDR3 sequence is CASSIDPEGLDTGELFF.

This clone was observed at least ten times. The CDR3 end lies 3 residues beyond the end of the read and is filled in from the germline J gene. The V and J genes are TRBV20-1 and TRBJ2-1; D ambiguous. This CDR3 has 14 amino acids. CDR1 is DFQATT, CDR2 SNEGSKA, per germline (reference sequence). Deletions cut 6 bases from V and 0 bases from J, with 12 bases between. The part of the CDR3 DNA that was read is TGCAGTGCCAACTCAGGAAACTCCTACAATGAG. The encoded protein is CSANSGNSYNE. The whole CDR3 reads CSANSGNSYNEQFF.

This clone was counted many times. The CDR3 end lies 3 residues beyond the end of the read and is filled in from the germline J gene. The gene calls are TRBV7-8 and TRBJ2-1; 10 bases align to TRBD2. Germline V lookup: CDR1 SGHVS, CDR2 FQNEAQ. V gave up 1 base and J gave up 7 bases; unmatched junction bases: 10. The CDR3 has 17 residues. The CDR3 bases that were read are TGTGCCAGCAGCTTAGGGGAGCGGGAGGGCCCTTCGAATGAG. Translated: CASSLGEREGPSNE. The entire CDR3 protein reads CASSLGEREGPSNEQFF.

As for this clone: Read data end 3 residues before the CDR3 end; the end is taken from the germline J gene. This chain joins TRBV18 and TRBJ2-1; 11 bases fit TRBD2. CDR3 length equals 16 residues. The germline V gene has CDR1 KGHSH and CDR2 LQKENI. Trimming removed 3 bases from V and 2 bases from J; junction bases left unmatched: 3. The CDR3 loop is CASSPGTSGTYNEQFF. The sequenced part of the CDR3 DNA is TGTGCCAGCTCACCTGGGACTAGCGGAACCTACAATGAG.

The sample holds many counts of this clone. The read ends 3 residues shy of where the CDR3 ends; the end is completed using the germline J gene. The rearrangement links TRBV12-3 or TRBV12-4 to TRBJ1-1; D is unresolved. Deletions cut 4 bases from V and 4 bases from J, with 7 bases between. The CDR3 is 12 residues long. The CDR3 here is CASSYAVTEAFF. The sequenced part of the CDR3 DNA is TGTGCCAGCAGTTACGCGGTCACTGAA.

This clone has ten or more counts. Coverage ceases 3 residues before the CDR3 finishes, and the germline J gene fills in the end. This CDR3 is also generated by other DNA sequences in the sample. This sequence joins TRBV19 and TRBJ1-2; D gene unclear. The CDR3 sequence is 13 residues long. The germline V and J ends were trimmed by 7 bases and 7 bases, with 16 bases remaining between them. The germline CDR1 and CDR2 sequences are LNHDA and SQIVND (reference sequence). CDR3 region: CASTPRRAGGYTF. The sequenced part of the CDR3 DNA is TGTGCCAGTACCCCTCGGAGGGCTGGTGGC.

This clone has at least ten counts. Germline is not matched at one junction end, which may reflect a read error. The read gets to within 3 residues of the CDR3 end, and the germline J gene fills in the rest. V usage is TRBV4-2 and J usage is TRBJ1-3; no definite D call. CDR1 and CDR2 from the germline V gene are LGHNA and YNFKEQ. This CDR3 is built from 17 residues. The CDR3 loop is CASSQEQNKPSGNTIYF. CDR3 bases read: TGCGCCAGCAGCCAAGAGCAGAACAAACCCTCTGGAAACACC.

There are a few counts of this clone. The CDR3 goes on 3 residues after the read ends, and that part is filled in from the germline J gene. This chain links TRBV7-8 with TRBJ1-1; D remains ambiguous. V gave up 5 bases and J gave up 2 bases, with 9 bases separating them. The CDR3 spans 13 residues. The germline gives CDR1 SGHVS, CDR2 FQNEAQ. This CDR3 reads CASSTSPNTEAFF. The CDR3 DNA, read in part, is TGTGCCAGCAGCACCAGTCCAAACACTGAA.

Concerning this clone itself: Read coverage stops 3 residues before the CDR3 terminus; the germline J gene supplies the remainder. V usage is TRBV5-8 and J usage is TRBJ2-7; 7 nucleotides match TRBD2. Germline loops: CDR1 SGHTS, CDR2 YDEGEE. V was clipped by 0 bases and J by 6 bases; unmatched bases: 6. The CDR3 length is 14 residues. The covered CDR3 bases are TGTGCCAGCAGCTTGGCCTGGGAGGGGATCGAG. This sequence encodes CASSLAWEGIE. The entire CDR3 sequence reads CASSLAWEGIEQYF.

Incomplete CDR3 DNA: TGTGCCAGCAGAGCCGGGACTCGATACGAG. Protein sequence: CASRAGTRYE. In full, the CDR3 is CASRAGTRYEQYF. The rearrangement uses TRBV7-9 and TRBJ2-7; possible D gene TRBD2, 6 bases. The missing CDR3 end, 3 residues past where the read stops, is filled in from the germline J gene. CDR1 SEHNR and CDR2 FQNEAQ come from the germline V gene (reference sequence). This CDR3 has 13 residues. V was trimmed by 6 bases and J by 4 bases, leaving 13 bases between them.

This clone was seen ten or more times. Read sequence stops 3 residues before the CDR3 end, and the germline J gene provides the missing end. The chain has TRBV7-3 and TRBJ2-1, with D perhaps matching TRBD2 (5 bases). V was trimmed by 2 bases and J by 4 bases, leaving 12 bases between them. Germline loops: CDR1 SGHTA, CDR2 FQGTGA. The length of the CDR3 is 15 residues. The CDR3 protein is CASSLERSPYNEQFF. CDR3 bases read: TGTGCCAGCAGCTTAGAGCGGTCCCCTTACAATGAG.

This clone occurred many times. The CDR3 extends 3 residues past the end of the read, so its final part is completed from the germline J gene. The chain joins TRBV20-1 to TRBJ2-3; the D call may be TRBD1 or TRBD2 (5 bases each). The CDR3 is 15 residues long. V lost 3 bases and J lost 2, with 15 bases in between. Germline V lookup: CDR1 DFQATT, CDR2 SNEGSKA (reference sequence). The CDR3 DNA, read in part, is TGCAGTGCTAGCCCGAGGGGAAGGGACACAGATACG. This codes for CSASPRGRDTDT. The CDR3 in full is CSASPRGRDTDTQYF.

This clone was picked up a small number of times. The missing CDR3 end, 3 residues past where the read stops, is filled in from the germline J gene. The chain uses TRBV18 and TRBJ1-4; 8 bases map to TRBD1. The V gene's germline CDR1 is KGHSH and CDR2 LQKENI. This CDR3 spans 17 amino acids. The CDR3: CASSPLGQGSYNSPLFF. CDR3 bases read: TGTGCCAGCTCACCTCTAGGACAGGGCTCCTATAATTCACCA.

Ten or more counts support this clone. The part of the CDR3 DNA that was read is TGCGCCAGCAGCCACGATAGGGGGGGCCTGGATGAAAAA. This encodes CASSHDRGGLDEK. The whole CDR3 is CASSHDRGGLDEKLFF. The chain is built from TRBV5-1 and TRBJ1-4; tentatively, D is TRBD1 (6 bases). With the read ending 3 residues before the CDR3 end, the germline J gene is used to fill in that end. The CDR3 is 16 residues long. Germline V gene sequence: CDR1 SGHRS, CDR2 YFSETQ. V lost 4 bases and J lost 6, with 19 bases in between. Combining the CDR3 with reference TRBV5-1 and TRBJ1-4 gives the whole variable domain KAGVTQTPRYLIKTRGQQVTLSCSPISGHRSVSWYQQTPGQGLQFLFEYFSETQRNKGNFPGRFSGRQFSNSRSEMNVSTLELGDSALYLCASSHDRGGLDEKLFFGSGTQLSVL.

Many counts were recorded for this clone. The CDR3 goes on 3 residues after the read ends, and that part is filled in from the germline J gene. The chain recombines TRBV7-8 with TRBJ2-3; 9 nucleotides line up with TRBD2. This CDR3 is built from 17 residues. V was pared by 5 bases and J by 6 bases, with 15 bases of the junction left unmatched. Germline assignment: CDR1 SGHVS and CDR2 FQNEAQ. The CDR3 spells CASSPRRGGFRGDTQYF. The sequenced CDR3 bases are TGTGCCAGCAGCCCTAGGCGGGGGGGATTCAGGGGGGATACG.

This clone was detected a few times. The read ends 3 residues shy of where the CDR3 ends; the end is completed using the germline J gene. The chain couples TRBV19 to TRBJ2-2; D remains ambiguous. The CDR3 is made up of 15 amino acids. Germline V lookup: CDR1 LNHDA, CDR2 SQIVND (reference sequence). Partial CDR3 DNA: TGTGCCAGTAAAGCTAGGAGCTCCTATAATTCACCG. It is translated as CASKARSSYNSP. The entire CDR3 protein is CASKARSSYNSPLFF.

This clone was recorded many times. The part of the CDR3 DNA that was read is TGCGCCAGCAGCTTCACTCAGGGGCCCTTCTCCTACGAG. It specifies CASSFTQGPFSYE. The complete CDR3 sequence is CASSFTQGPFSYEQYF. The V gene is TRBV5-1, the J gene TRBJ2-7; a weak D match, TRBD1 (6 bases). Sequencing ends 3 residues short of the CDR3 end; the germline J gene provides the rest. V was trimmed by 2 bases and J by 0 bases, leaving 15 bases between them. Germline V gene lookup returns CDR1 SGHRS and CDR2 YFSETQ. This CDR3 contains 16 residues. Complete variable domain (other parts from reference TRBV5-1 and TRBJ2-7): KAGVTQTPRYLIKTRGQQVTLSCSPISGHRSVSWYQQTPGQGLQFLFEYFSETQRNKGNFPGRFSGRQFSNSRSEMNVSTLELGDSALYLCASSFTQGPFSYEQYFGPGTRLTVT.

The table lists this clone with many counts. The read finishes 3 residues shy of the CDR3 end, and the germline J gene is used to complete it. This chain joins TRBV5-1 and TRBJ2-3, with TRBD2 as a possible D gene (5 bases). V dropped 0 bases and J dropped 4 bases, with 18 bases sitting between them. Germline V gene lookup returns CDR1 SGHRS and CDR2 YFSETQ. There are 17 residues in the CDR3. The CDR3 here is CASSLVVLAGPADTQYF. The sequenced part of the CDR3 DNA is TGCGCCAGCAGCTTGGTAGTTTTGGCGGGCCCGGCAGATACG.

Many counts were recorded for this clone. The read ends 3 residues before the CDR3 terminus; that terminus is restored from the germline J gene. The V call is TRBV7-3, the J call TRBJ2-3, with D possibly matching TRBD1 (8 bases). This CDR3 has 18 amino acids. Germline assignment: CDR1 SGHTA and CDR2 FQGTGA. Deletions cut 5 bases from V and 3 bases from J, with 24 bases between. The CDR3 is CASSVRRGLGRNTDTQYF. The DNA read from the CDR3 is TGTGCCAGCAGCGTACGCAGGGGGCTCGGGAGGAATACAGATACG.

This clone was observed at least ten times. From the germline J gene comes the end of the CDR3, since the read stops 3 residues before it. This specimen includes other DNA sequences encoding the same CDR3. The chain carries TRBV20-1 and TRBJ1-1; D gene unclear. CDR1 DFQATT and CDR2 SNEGSKA come from the germline V gene (reference sequence). V lost 3 bases and J lost 3, with 5 bases in between. This CDR3 spans 11 amino acids. CDR3 DNA (partial): TGCAGTGCTAGTAGGGACACTGAA. As protein: CSASRDTE. The whole CDR3 is CSASRDTEAFF.

This clone was found many times. The read ends 3 residues early relative to the CDR3; the germline J gene fills the gap. This chain links TRBV5-5 with TRBJ2-3; no firm D call. The CDR3 totals 14 residues. V was cut by 1 base and J by 0 bases, with 6 bases left in between. The V gene's germline CDR1 is SGHKS and CDR2 YYEKEE (reference sequence). The CDR3 DNA, read in part, is TGTGCCAGCAGCTTGTCCCCTAGCACAGATACG. As protein: CASSLSPSTDT. The entire CDR3 reads CASSLSPSTDTQYF.

There are a few counts of this clone. The sequence runs out 3 residues before the end of the CDR3; the remainder is reconstructed from the germline J gene. This chain uses TRBV20-1 with TRBJ2-5; 7 nucleotides agree with TRBD1. V lost 3 bases and J lost 1; bases outside the gene matches: 5. CDR3 length: 14 amino acids. CDR1 DFQATT and CDR2 SNEGSKA come from the germline V gene (reference sequence). The CDR3 sequence: CSASRRQGQETQYF. Incomplete CDR3 DNA: TGCAGTGCTAGTAGGCGACAGGGCCAAGAGACC.

This clone was observed many times. The CDR3 end is not reached by the read, which stops 3 residues before it; the germline J gene fills it in. The chain uses TRBV6-2 or TRBV6-3 and TRBJ2-2; TRBD1 might be the D (5 bases). CDR3 size: 17 residues. V lost 0 bases and J 0 bases, leaving 11 bases between the germline ends. Germline V gene lookup returns CDR1 MNHEY and CDR2 SVGEGT. This CDR3 is CASSYSLGLANTGELFF. The part of the CDR3 DNA that was read is TGTGCCAGCAGTTACTCGTTGGGGCTAGCGAACACCGGGGAG.

This clone has at least ten counts. The CDR3 is cut off 3 residues early in the read; its end comes from the germline J gene. The chain is built from TRBV6-2 or TRBV6-3 and TRBJ2-3; 14 positions agree with TRBD2. This CDR3 spans 17 amino acids. The germline gives CDR1 MNHEY, CDR2 SVGEGT. The part of the CDR3 DNA that was read is TGTGCCAGCACCCTACCGACTAGCGGGAGGGCCAGAGAGACG. Its translation is CASTLPTSGRARET. The full CDR3 reads CASTLPTSGRARETQYF.

This clone has at least ten counts. Read sequence stops 3 residues before the CDR3 end, and the germline J gene provides the missing end. The chain recombines TRBV12-5 with TRBJ2-3; TRBD2 matches at 13 bases. Germline V lookup: CDR1 LGHNT, CDR2 FRNRAP. J gave up 5 bases and V 1 base, and 3 bases lay outside the gene matches. The CDR3 runs 16 residues. The sequenced part of the CDR3 DNA is TGTGCTAGTGGTTTGGGACTAGCGGGGGGAGGAGATACG. Residues: CASGLGLAGGGDT. The whole CDR3 protein is CASGLGLAGGGDTQYF.